This T cell receptor beta chain was recorded in a study of regulatory T cells in long-lasting Graves disease. This clonotype was counted many times. Antigen unknown. Overall study findings and caveats: There were preferences for TRBV28, TRBJ1-2 and TRBJ2-5 in persistent disease.

As to time point: newly diagnosed GD, antithyroid drugs for less than 3 months. The TCR library was prepared using RNA isolated from PBMCs. Germline V CDR1 and CDR2: DFQATT, SNEGSKA (reference sequence). This CDR3 has 14 amino acids. Deletions cut 4 bases from V and 2 bases from J, with 15 bases between. Libraries of TCR beta came from iRepertoire HTBI primers plus Arm-PCR of CDR3 regions. TCRdb re-analysed the multiplex PCR reads in MiXCR, keeping a single row per CDR3 protein. The sample lists approximately 540,000 distinct CDR3 sequences, approximately 12% occurring once. A further study also used this sample, focusing on T cells in Graves' hyperthyroidism and ophthalmopathy.

This clonotype was sampled from a woman aged 30 to 39 with Graves disease. The source was peripheral blood mononuclear cells (PBMCs), collected at new diagnosis, from a patient treated with antithyroid drugs. This rearrangement joins TRBV20-1 to TRBJ2-7, with TRBD2 as a possible D gene (6 bases). This CDR3 reads CSATELGGTYEQYF. CDR3 sequence (DNA): TGCAGTGCTACCGAACTTGGGGGGACCTACGAGCAGTACTTC.